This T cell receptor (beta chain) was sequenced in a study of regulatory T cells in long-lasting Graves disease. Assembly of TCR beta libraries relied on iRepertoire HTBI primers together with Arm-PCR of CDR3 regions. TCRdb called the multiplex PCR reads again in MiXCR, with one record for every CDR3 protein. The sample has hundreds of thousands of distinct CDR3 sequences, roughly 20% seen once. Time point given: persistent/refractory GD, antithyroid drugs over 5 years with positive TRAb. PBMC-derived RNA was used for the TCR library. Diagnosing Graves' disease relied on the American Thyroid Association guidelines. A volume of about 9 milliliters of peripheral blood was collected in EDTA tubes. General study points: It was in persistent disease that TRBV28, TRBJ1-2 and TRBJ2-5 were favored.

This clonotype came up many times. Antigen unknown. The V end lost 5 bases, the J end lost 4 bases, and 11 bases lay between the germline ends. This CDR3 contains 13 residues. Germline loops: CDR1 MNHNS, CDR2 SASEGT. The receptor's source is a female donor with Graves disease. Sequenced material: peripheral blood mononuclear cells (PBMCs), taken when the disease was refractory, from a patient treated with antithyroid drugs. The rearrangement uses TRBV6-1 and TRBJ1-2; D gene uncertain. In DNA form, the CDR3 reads TGTGCCAGCAGTCCCGACAAGATCTATGGCTACACCTTC. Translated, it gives CASSPDKIYGYTF.